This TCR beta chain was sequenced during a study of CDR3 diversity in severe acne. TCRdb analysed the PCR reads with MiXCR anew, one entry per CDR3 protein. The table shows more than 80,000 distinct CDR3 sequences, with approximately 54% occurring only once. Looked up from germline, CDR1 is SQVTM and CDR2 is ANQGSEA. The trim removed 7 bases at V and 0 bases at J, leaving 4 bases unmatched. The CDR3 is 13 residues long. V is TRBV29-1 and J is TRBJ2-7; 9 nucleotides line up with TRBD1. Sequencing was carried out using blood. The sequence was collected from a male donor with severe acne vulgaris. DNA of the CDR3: TGCAGCGCGCGACAGGGGGGCTCCTACGAGCAGTACTTC. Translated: CSARQGGSYEQYF.